Presented here are 16 T cell receptor beta chains from one specimen sequenced in a study of early T cells in non-severe SARS-CoV-2 infection (dated by TCRdb to about 2021). Library method: 5' RACE. For sequencing, a NextSeq 500 was employed. TCRdb reanalyzed the raw reads on its own, using fastp at Q25 for trimming and MiXCR for clone calling, and kept in-frame beta chains. Here each entry gathers all rows of one CDR3 protein and keeps the most common genes and DNA. The sample table contains more than 25,000 distinct CDR3 sequences; only one count was recorded for 5% to 6.5% of them. More than 0.7% of the sample is taken by the ten largest. Material for sequencing was whole blood. The receptor source for this set is an adult who was a healthcare worker with PCR-confirmed SARS-CoV-2 infection or an uninfected control (not recorded which).

This clonotype was seen more than once but under ten times. The chain couples TRBV28 to TRBJ1-1; TRBD1 matches 7 bases. V shed 5 bases and J 2 bases; nucleotides not matched to a gene: 8. Germline CDR1 and CDR2: MDHEN and SYDVKM. The length of the CDR3 is 15 residues. CDR3 DNA sequence: TGTGCCAGCAGTATGTCGGGACAGCTCAACACTGAAGCTTTCTTT. This gives the protein CASSMSGQLNTEAFF.

The J gene is TRBJ1-6, the V gene TRBV27; 8 bases are a match to TRBD1. The J segment lost 7 bases and the V segment lost 6 bases, leaving 8 bases of the junction unmatched. The germline V gene has CDR1 MNHEY and CDR2 SMNVEV (reference sequence). The CDR3 is made up of 15 amino acids. As DNA, the CDR3 is TGTGCCAGCAGCCCGATCGACAGGGGAAATTCACCCCTCCACTTT. Translation: CASSPIDRGNSPLHF.

The sample holds many counts of this clonotype. The chain links TRBV4-1 to TRBJ2-1, with unresolved D. The V end lost 1 base, the J end lost 6 bases, and 10 bases lay between the germline ends. The CDR3 is made up of 14 amino acids. Germline V gene data show CDR1 as MGHRA and CDR2 as YSYEKL. CDR3 in DNA: TGCGCCAGCAGCCAAGTTAGGGCTTTCAATGAGCAGTTCTTC. It translates to CASSQVRAFNEQFF.

This chain joins TRBV18 and TRBJ2-1; TRBD2 aligns across 11 bases. This CDR3 is 19 amino acids long. Germline values: CDR1 KGHSH, CDR2 LQKENI. The V segment lost 3 bases and the J segment 8 bases; nucleotides outside the gene matches: 18. The CDR3 sequence is CASSPGGWRTSGSTYEQFF. The DNA of the CDR3 is TGTGCCAGCTCACCCGGGGGGTGGAGAACTAGCGGGAGCACATATGAGCAGTTCTTC.

This clonotype was detected many times. This chain joins TRBV14 and TRBJ1-6, with D perhaps matching TRBD1 (5 bases). There are 13 residues in the CDR3. Germline V CDR1 and CDR2: SGHDN, FVKESK. The germline V and J ends were trimmed by 1 base and 7 bases, with 5 bases remaining between them. The CDR3 sequence: CASSQGGNSPLHF. The CDR3 DNA sequence: TGTGCCAGCAGCCAAGGGGGCAATTCACCCCTCCACTTT. Using reference TRBV14 and TRBJ1-6 for the parts outside the CDR3, the full variable domain is EAGVTQFPSHSVIEKGQTVTLRCDPISGHDNLYWYRRVMGKEIKFLLHFVKESKQDESGMPNNRFLAERTGGTYSTLKVQPAELEDSGVYFCASSQGGNSPLHFGNGTRLTVT.

The chain combines TRBV5-4 with TRBJ2-3; 7 bases are shared with TRBD2. J lost 1 base, V lost 4 bases, and 9 bases had no gene match. The germline gives CDR1 SGHNT, CDR2 YYREEE (reference sequence). The CDR3 has 16 residues. The DNA of the CDR3 is TGTGCCAGCAGCAAAGCGTCAACTAGCGGCACAGATACGCAGTATTTT. This codes for CASSKASTSGTDTQYF.

V usage is TRBV4-2 and J usage is TRBJ2-2; 9 positions agree with TRBD2. V shed 5 bases and J 2 bases; nucleotides not matched to a gene: 9. The CDR3 has 17 amino acids. Germline-derived CDR1 and CDR2 are LGHNA and YNFKEQ. The CDR3 is CASSEVAGVTNTGELFF. CDR3 DNA: TGTGCCAGCAGCGAGGTAGCGGGGGTTACAAACACCGGGGAGCTGTTTTTT.

This clonotype was observed many times. The chain uses TRBV6-6 and TRBJ2-5; D gene uncertain. The CDR3 consists of 13 residues. The V gene's germline CDR1 is MNHNY and CDR2 SVGAGI (reference sequence). V lost 7 bases, J lost 1 base, and 10 bases lay in between. In DNA form, the CDR3 reads TGTGCCAGCACTCCAGAAGCCCAAGAGACCCAGTACTTC. Translation gives CASTPEAQETQYF.

The table lists this clonotype with many counts. The rearrangement uses TRBV24-1 and TRBJ1-2; 8 bases line up with TRBD1. In germline, CDR1 is KGHDR, CDR2 SFDVKD. The CDR3 consists of 16 residues. After removal of 6 bases from V and 8 bases from J, the junction contained 16 bases not matched to a gene. This CDR3 reads CATSPAAGQAAGGYTF. The CDR3, as DNA: TGTGCCACCAGTCCCGCTGCGGGACAGGCCGCAGGGGGCTACACCTTC.

This clonotype turned up a few times. V gene TRBV7-9 combines with J gene TRBJ2-1; D call uncertain. The CDR3 totals 16 residues. Germline-derived CDR1 and CDR2 are SEHNR and FQNEAQ (reference sequence). V was shortened by 5 bases and J by 2 bases, with 16 bases between the two germline ends. In DNA form, the CDR3 reads TGTGCCAGCAGCCACATGCGGCTCTTTACCTACAATGAGCAGTTCTTC. It specifies CASSHMRLFTYNEQFF.

The sample holds many counts of this clonotype. V gene TRBV7-9 combines with J gene TRBJ2-5; D not resolved. This CDR3 comprises 11 residues. With 4 bases removed from V and 2 bases from J, the gap between germline ends came to 2 bases. The V gene's germline CDR1 is SEHNR and CDR2 FQNEAQ (reference sequence). The CDR3 loop is CASSSQETQYF. DNA of the CDR3: TGTGCCAGCAGCTCTCAAGAGACCCAGTACTTC.

This clonotype was seen repeatedly, ten times or more. The chain's CDR3 is CSVDPMAGGNEQYF. The CDR3 region has the DNA TGCAGCGTTGATCCGATGGCAGGGGGGAACGAGCAGTACTTC. The chain employs TRBV29-1 and TRBJ2-7; the D gene is possibly TRBD1 (7 bases). Germline CDR1 reads SQVTM; CDR2 reads ANQGSEA. V shed 3 bases and J shed 5 bases, with 17 bases lying between them. This CDR3 has 14 amino acids.

This clonotype was detected many times. Sequence at one end of the junction differs from germline and may be a read error. The chain carries TRBV9 and TRBJ2-3, with 16 positions matching TRBD2. The CDR3 runs 18 residues. Germline lookup yields CDR1 SGDLS and CDR2 YYNGEE. CDR3 DNA: TGTGCCAGCAGCGCCGAAGGGACTAGCGGGGGGGGCACATATACGCAGTATTTT. Translating it yields CASSAEGTSGGGTYTQYF. Full variable domain (remainder filled in from reference TRBV9 and TRBJ2-3): DSGVTQTPKHLITATGQRVTLRCSPRSGDLSVYWYQQSLDQGLQFLIQYYNGEERAKGNILERFSAQQFPDLHSELNLSSLELGDSALYFCASSAEGTSGGGTYTQYFGPGTRLTVL.

Ten or more counts support this clonotype. The CDR3 loop reads CASTEGLLVMGLSGANVLTF. The CDR3 DNA reads TGTGCCAGCACAGAGGGGTTGCTGGTCATGGGTCTCTCTGGGGCCAACGTCCTGACTTTC. The chain employs TRBV6-5 and TRBJ2-6; the D gene could be TRBD1 or TRBD2 (5 bases each). The CDR3 loop spans 20 amino acids. The germline V gene encodes CDR1 MNHEY and CDR2 SVGAGI. The V gene lost 7 bases and the J gene lost 0 bases, with 25 bases spanning the gap.

V gene TRBV7-9 combines with J gene TRBJ2-1; D tentatively reads TRBD1 or TRBD2 (5 bases each). The CDR3 is 13 amino acids. V shed 7 bases and J shed 4 bases, with 11 bases lying between them. From germline, CDR1 is SEHNR and CDR2 FQNEAQ (reference sequence). The CDR3 sequence: CASTPGGYNEQFF. CDR3 coding DNA: TGTGCCAGCACCCCTGGGGGATACAATGAGCAGTTCTTC.

At least ten counts were recorded for this clonotype. This chain connects TRBV19 to TRBJ1-5; no clear D gene. Germline CDR1 reads LNHDA; CDR2 reads SQIVND (reference sequence). The CDR3 consists of 13 residues. Trimming removed 7 bases at V and 7 bases at J, with 14 bases between. The CDR3 bases are TGTGCCAGTACCGAACGTAGGGAACAGCCCCAGCATTTT. As protein: CASTERREQPQHF.